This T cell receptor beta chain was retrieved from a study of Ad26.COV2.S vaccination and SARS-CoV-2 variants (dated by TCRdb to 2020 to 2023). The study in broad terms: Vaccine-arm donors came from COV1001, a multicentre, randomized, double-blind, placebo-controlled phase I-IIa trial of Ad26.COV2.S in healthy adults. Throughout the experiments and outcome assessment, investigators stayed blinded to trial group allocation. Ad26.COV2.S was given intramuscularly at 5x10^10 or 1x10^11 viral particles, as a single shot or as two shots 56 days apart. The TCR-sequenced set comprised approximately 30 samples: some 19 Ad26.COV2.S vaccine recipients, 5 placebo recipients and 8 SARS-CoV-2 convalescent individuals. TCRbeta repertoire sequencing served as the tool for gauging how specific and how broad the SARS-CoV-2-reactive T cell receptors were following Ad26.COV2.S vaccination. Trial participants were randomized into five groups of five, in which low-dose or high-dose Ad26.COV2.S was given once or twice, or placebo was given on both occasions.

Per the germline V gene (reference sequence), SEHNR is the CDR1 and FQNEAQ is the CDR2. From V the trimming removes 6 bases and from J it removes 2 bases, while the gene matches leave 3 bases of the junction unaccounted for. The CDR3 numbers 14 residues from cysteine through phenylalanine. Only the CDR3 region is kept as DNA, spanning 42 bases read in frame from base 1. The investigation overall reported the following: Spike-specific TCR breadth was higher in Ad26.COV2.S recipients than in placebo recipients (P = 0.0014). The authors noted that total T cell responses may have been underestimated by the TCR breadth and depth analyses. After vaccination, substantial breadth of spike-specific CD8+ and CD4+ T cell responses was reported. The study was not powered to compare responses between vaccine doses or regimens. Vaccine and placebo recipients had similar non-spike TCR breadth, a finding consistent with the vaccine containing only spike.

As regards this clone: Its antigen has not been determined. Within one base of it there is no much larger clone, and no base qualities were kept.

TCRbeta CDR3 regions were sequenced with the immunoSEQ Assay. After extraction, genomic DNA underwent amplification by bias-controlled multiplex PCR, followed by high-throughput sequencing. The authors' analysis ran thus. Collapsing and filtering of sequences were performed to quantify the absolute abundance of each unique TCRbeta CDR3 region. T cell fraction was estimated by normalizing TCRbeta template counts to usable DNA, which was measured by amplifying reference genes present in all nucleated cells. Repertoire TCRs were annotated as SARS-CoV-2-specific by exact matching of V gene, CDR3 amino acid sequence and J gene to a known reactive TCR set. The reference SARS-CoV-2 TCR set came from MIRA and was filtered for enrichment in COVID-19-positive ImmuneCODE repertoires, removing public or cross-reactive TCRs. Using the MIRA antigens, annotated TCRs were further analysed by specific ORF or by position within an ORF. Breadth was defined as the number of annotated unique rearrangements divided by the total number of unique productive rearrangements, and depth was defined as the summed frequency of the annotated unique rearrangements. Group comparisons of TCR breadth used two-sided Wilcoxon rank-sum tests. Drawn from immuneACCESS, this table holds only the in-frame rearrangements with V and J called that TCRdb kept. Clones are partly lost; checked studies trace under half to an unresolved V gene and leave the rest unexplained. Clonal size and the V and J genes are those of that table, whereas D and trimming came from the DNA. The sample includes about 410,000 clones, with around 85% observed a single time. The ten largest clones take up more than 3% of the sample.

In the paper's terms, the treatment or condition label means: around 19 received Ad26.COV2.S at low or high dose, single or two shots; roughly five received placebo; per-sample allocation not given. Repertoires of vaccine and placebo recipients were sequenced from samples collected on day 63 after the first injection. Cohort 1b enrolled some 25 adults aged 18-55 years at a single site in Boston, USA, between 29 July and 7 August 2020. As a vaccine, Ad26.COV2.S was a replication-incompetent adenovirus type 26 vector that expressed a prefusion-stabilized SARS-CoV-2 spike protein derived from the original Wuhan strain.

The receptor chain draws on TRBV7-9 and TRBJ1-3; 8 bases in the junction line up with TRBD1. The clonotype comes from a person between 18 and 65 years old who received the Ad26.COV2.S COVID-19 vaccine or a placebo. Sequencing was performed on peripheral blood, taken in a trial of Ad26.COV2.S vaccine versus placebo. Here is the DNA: TGTGCCAGCAGGCAGACAGGGGCTGGAAACACCATATATTTT. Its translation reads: CASRQTGAGNTIYF.